Following are 23 T cell receptor beta chains from one sample sequenced in a study of blood T cell repertoires in COVID-19 (TCRdb year 2020). Library prep was done by the immunoSEQ multiplex PCR assay. TCRdb mirrors the immuneACCESS table, restricted to in-frame sequences. Some clones are absent from its copies; in checked studies, under half trace to an unresolved V gene, and the reason for the others is unknown. The sample table contains around 300,000 clones; only one count was recorded for about 89% of them. Under 5.5% of the sample is taken by the ten largest. Sequenced input: PBMCs or T cells enriched from blood (not recorded which). The receptors were sampled from a woman aged 25 to 39 who had recovered from COVID-19.

The rearrangement links TRBV5-1 to TRBJ1-2; tentative D call: TRBD1 (6 bases). Germline V lookup: CDR1 SGHRS, CDR2 YFSETQ. Trimming left V 4 bases short and J 4 bases short, with 20 bases between. The CDR3 sequence is 16 residues long. CDR3 bases: TGCGCCAGCAGCCCGGGCGGAATCAGGGGTGGCTATGGCTACACCTTC. Amino acids: CASSPGGIRGGYGYTF. Looking up the rest from reference TRBV5-1 and TRBJ1-2 gives the full variable domain: KAGVTQTPRYLIKTRGQQVTLSCSPISGHRSVSWYQQTPGQGLQFLFEYFSETQRNKGNFPGRFSGRQFSNSRSEMNVSTLELGDSALYLCASSPGGIRGGYGYTFGSGTRLTVV.

The V call is TRBV28, the J call TRBJ2-5, with a weak D call TRBD2 (7 bases). The V and J ends lost 7 bases and 2 bases respectively, with 23 bases between them. Germline assignment: CDR1 MDHEN and CDR2 SYDVKM. This CDR3 region has 17 residues. As DNA, the CDR3 is TGTGCCAGCAACCTCCGGGGGGCTCGAAGGACTCAAGAGACCCAGTACTTC. This gives the protein CASNLRGARRTQETQYF.

The chain couples TRBV5-4 to TRBJ1-4, with D perhaps matching TRBD1 (5 bases). V gave up 4 bases and J gave up 2 bases, with 12 bases separating them. The germline V gene encodes CDR1 SGHNT and CDR2 YYREEE (reference sequence). The CDR3 runs to 15 residues. The CDR3 nucleotides are TGTGCCAGCAGCACAAGGGGTGCCACTAATGAAAAACTGTTTTTT. Residues: CASSTRGATNEKLFF.

This rearrangement joins TRBV11-2 to TRBJ2-1; 8 bases are shared with TRBD2. The V gene's germline CDR1 is SGHAT and CDR2 FQNNGV. V was clipped by 10 bases and J by 12 bases; unmatched bases: 17. The CDR3 spans 14 residues. DNA of the CDR3: TGTGCCACCTCAACGTCAGGGACTAGAGGAGCGCAGTTCTTC. Protein sequence: CATSTSGTRGAQFF.

The V gene is TRBV5-1, the J gene TRBJ2-3, with 9 bases matching TRBD2. Per the germline V gene, CDR1 is SGHRS and CDR2 is YFSETQ. The CDR3 loop spans 16 amino acids. The V segment lost 4 bases and the J segment 5 bases; nucleotides outside the gene matches: 11. CDR3 in amino acids: CASSPVGAGGIDTQYF. DNA for the CDR3: TGCGCCAGCAGCCCGGTAGGAGCGGGGGGAATAGATACGCAGTATTTT. The entire variable domain, with the rest obtained from reference TRBV5-1 and TRBJ2-3, is as follows: KAGVTQTPRYLIKTRGQQVTLSCSPISGHRSVSWYQQTPGQGLQFLFEYFSETQRNKGNFPGRFSGRQFSNSRSEMNVSTLELGDSALYLCASSPVGAGGIDTQYFGPGTRLTVL.

V is TRBV27 and J is TRBJ2-1; TRBD2 is a possible D gene (5 bases). The germline V gene has CDR1 MNHEY and CDR2 SMNVEV (reference sequence). V lost 0 bases, J lost 8 bases, and 11 bases lay in between. CDR3 length equals 14 residues. The CDR3 DNA is TGTGCCAGCAGTTTATCCCGCCTGAGGGATGAGCAGTTCTTC. As protein: CASSLSRLRDEQFF.

As regards this clone: The sample contains more than one DNA sequence encoding this CDR3. This chain links TRBV27 with TRBJ2-5, with 8 bases matching TRBD1. The CDR3 runs 14 residues. V was clipped by 3 bases and J by 4 bases; unmatched bases: 4. The V gene's germline CDR1 is MNHEY and CDR2 SMNVEV (reference sequence). For the CDR3, the DNA is TGTGCCAGCAGTTTGTCAGGGGGCGGAGAGACCCAGTACTTC. This codes for CASSLSGGGETQYF.

The chain carries TRBV4-3 and TRBJ1-2, with 8 bases fitting TRBD1. The CDR3 has 16 residues. Germline CDR1 LGHNA, CDR2 YSLEER. V shed 1 base and J 3 bases; nucleotides not matched to a gene: 7. CDR3 residues: CASSQGYGQGYYGYTF. CDR3 DNA: TGCGCCAGCAGCCAAGGGTATGGACAGGGCTACTATGGCTACACCTTC.

This clone showed up just a few times. This chain links TRBV7-2 with TRBJ1-6; TRBD1 agrees at 7 bases. The CDR3 totals 16 residues. Germline trimming cut 1 base from V and 8 bases from J; bases unmatched to any gene: 8. Germline lookup yields CDR1 SGHTA and CDR2 FQGNSA. CDR3 amino acids: CASSLEGAGGYSPLHF. In nucleotides, the CDR3 is TGTGCCAGCAGCTTAGAGGGAGCAGGGGGTTATTCACCCCTCCACTTT.

The CDR3 DNA sequence: TGTGCCAGCAGTTTAGGGACAGGGGGTGGTTACGAGCAGTACTTC. Translating gives CASSLGTGGGYEQYF. The chain joins TRBV27 to TRBJ2-7, with 11 bases that match TRBD1. V trimming: 2 bases; J trimming: 4 bases; junction bases outside the gene matches: 4. The length of the CDR3 is 15 residues. CDR1 MNHEY and CDR2 SMNVEV come from the germline V gene (reference sequence).

The gene calls are TRBV2 and TRBJ1-1, with TRBD1 matching over 7 bases. V shed 6 bases, J shed 3 bases, and the junction held 7 bases outside the gene matches. The CDR3 has 14 residues. Germline CDR1 reads SNHLY; CDR2 reads FYNNEI. This chain's CDR3 is CASSQQGSDTEAFF. CDR3 coding DNA: TGTGCCAGCAGCCAACAGGGGTCCGACACTGAAGCTTTCTTT.

The chain has TRBV2 and TRBJ1-2, with TRBD1 identical over 9 bases. Per germline, CDR1 SNHLY and CDR2 FYNNEI. CDR3 size: 17 residues. Unmatched junction bases numbered 15, after V lost 6 bases and J lost 4 bases. CDR3 DNA: TGTGCCAGCAGCGGGGGAGCCTCCGGGACAGGGTTCTATGGCTACACCTTC. Translation gives CASSGGASGTGFYGYTF.

The chain carries TRBV5-1 and TRBJ1-1, with 8 bases fitting TRBD1. The J segment lost 0 bases and the V segment lost 0 bases, leaving 4 bases of the junction unmatched. Per germline, CDR1 SGHRS and CDR2 YFSETQ. The CDR3 loop spans 16 amino acids. The CDR3: CASSLGTGTMNTEAFF. CDR3 bases: TGCGCCAGCAGCTTGGGGACAGGGACTATGAACACTGAAGCTTTCTTT.

The chain is built from TRBV5-8 and TRBJ1-1; a possible D gene is TRBD1 (5 bases). The CDR3 consists of 15 residues. Germline V gene lookup returns CDR1 SGHTS and CDR2 YDEGEE. V lost 2 bases and J 5 bases, leaving 16 bases between the germline ends. CDR3 in amino acids: CASSLGLGDGTEAFF. The DNA for the CDR3 is TGTGCCAGCAGCTTAGGATTAGGGGATGGAACTGAAGCTTTCTTT.

The CDR3 DNA reads as TGCGCCAGCAGCCCCGGGGGGGCCGACAGATACAATGAGCAGTTCTTC. Translation gives CASSPGGADRYNEQFF. This chain links TRBV5-1 with TRBJ2-1; 8 bases are a match to TRBD2. Trimming cost V 4 bases and J 4 bases; bases outside gene matches: 10. Germline lookup yields CDR1 SGHRS and CDR2 YFSETQ. This CDR3 contains 16 residues. Based on the CDR3 plus reference TRBV5-1 and TRBJ2-1, the full variable domain is KAGVTQTPRYLIKTRGQQVTLSCSPISGHRSVSWYQQTPGQGLQFLFEYFSETQRNKGNFPGRFSGRQFSNSRSEMNVSTLELGDSALYLCASSPGGADRYNEQFFGPGTRLTVL.

This chain uses TRBV5-5 with TRBJ1-2; D gene unclear. V lost 2 bases and J 5 bases, leaving 10 bases between the germline ends. CDR1 and CDR2 from the germline V gene are SGHKS and YYEKEE (reference sequence). The CDR3 has 13 residues. In nucleotides, the CDR3 is TGTGCCAGCAGCTTCGACACCAAGTATGGCTACACCTTC. Translation: CASSFDTKYGYTF.

The chain combines TRBV5-1 with TRBJ2-7, with D perhaps matching TRBD1 (6 bases). Trimming stripped 0 bases from V and 5 bases from J, with 12 bases between. The CDR3 spans 14 residues. Germline CDR1 is SGHRS and CDR2 is YFSETQ. The CDR3 spells CASSLVQGTHEQYF. In nucleotides, the CDR3 is TGCGCCAGCAGCTTGGTTCAGGGGACCCACGAGCAGTACTTC.

This rearrangement joins TRBV10-3 to TRBJ2-7; 8 nucleotides line up with TRBD1. CDR3 length equals 13 residues. The ends lost 6 bases at V and 2 bases at J; junction bases unmatched: 3. Germline CDR1 reads ENHRY; CDR2 reads SYGVKD. The CDR3 is CAIRSDRAYEQYF. CDR3 bases: TGTGCCATCAGATCGGACAGGGCCTACGAGCAGTACTTC.

The chain carries TRBV19 and TRBJ1-3, with unresolved D. Germline-derived CDR1 and CDR2 are LNHDA and SQIVND (reference sequence). V lost 6 bases and J 0 bases, leaving 12 bases between the germline ends. This CDR3 is built from 15 residues. The CDR3: CASSPSGFSGNTIYF. For the CDR3, the DNA is TGTGCCAGTAGCCCAAGCGGTTTCTCTGGAAACACCATATATTTT.

This chain uses TRBV13 with TRBJ1-1; the match to TRBD1 covers 9 bases. From germline, CDR1 is PRHDT and CDR2 FYEKMQ (reference sequence). This CDR3 comprises 17 residues. With 1 base clipped from V and 0 bases from J, the junction kept 6 bases outside the gene matches. The CDR3 DNA reads as TGTGCCAGCAGCTTAGTTGTTCACAGGGGGCTGAACACTGAAGCTTTCTTT. Its translation is CASSLVVHRGLNTEAFF.

In regard to this clone: The junction and the germline gene differ at one end; a read error may be behind it. The chain employs TRBV5-1 and TRBJ1-2, with 9 bases aligning to TRBD1. Per germline, CDR1 SGHRS and CDR2 YFSETQ. The CDR3 loop spans 13 amino acids. CDR3 bases: TGCGCCAGCAGCTTGGAAGTGGGGACAGGGCACGACTTC. Translated: CASSLEVGTGHDF.

V and J are TRBV29-1 and TRBJ2-2; TRBD2 might be the D (6 bases). Germline V gene data show CDR1 as SQVTM and CDR2 as ANQGSEA. The CDR3 extends over 13 amino acids. Deletions cut 6 bases from V and 2 bases from J, with 10 bases between. CDR3 sequence (DNA): TGCAGCGTCGCGGGACTTAACACCGGGGAGCTGTTTTTT. Its translation: CSVAGLNTGELFF.

The rearrangement uses TRBV6-5 and TRBJ1-1; 7 nucleotides align to TRBD1. This CDR3 has 15 amino acids. V lost 7 bases and J lost 5; bases outside the gene matches: 13. CDR1 and CDR2 from the germline V gene are MNHEY and SVGAGI. The CDR3: CASIPLLGGETEAFF. In DNA form, the CDR3 reads TGTGCCAGCATTCCCCTTTTAGGGGGCGAGACTGAAGCTTTCTTT.